The 27 T cell receptor beta chains below were found in one sample sequenced in a study of early T cells in non-severe SARS-CoV-2 infection. TCRdb re-called the 5' RACE reads with MiXCR, one entry per CDR3 protein. The sample lists about 21,000 distinct CDR3 sequences; about 5.7% were seen once. Sequencing was performed on whole blood, taken at baseline. These TCRs come from an adult who was a healthcare worker with PCR-confirmed SARS-CoV-2 infection or an uninfected control (not recorded which).

This clonotype has a count of ten or more. The genes are TRBV2 and TRBJ2-5, with D perhaps matching TRBD1 or TRBD2 (6 bases each). There are 12 residues in the CDR3. V lost 11 bases and J lost 1, with 11 bases in between. Germline lookup yields CDR1 SNHLY and CDR2 FYNNEI. DNA for the CDR3: TGTGCCGGGGGGCTTATCCAAGAGACCCAGTACTTC. This encodes CAGGLIQETQYF. Drawing the rest from reference TRBV2 and TRBJ2-5, the complete variable domain is EPEVTQTPSHQVTQMGQEVILRCVPISNHLYFYWYRQILGQKVEFLVSFYNNEISEKSEIFDDQFSVERPDGSNFTLKIRSTKLEDSAMYFCAGGLIQETQYFGPGTRLLVL.

CDR3 protein: CASSQDPGQTKGYTF. In DNA form, the CDR3 reads TGTGCCAGCAGCCAAGATCCGGGACAGACGAAAGGCTACACCTTC. This sequence joins TRBV4-2 and TRBJ1-2; 7 bases are shared with TRBD1. Germline CDR1 and CDR2: LGHNA and YNFKEQ. The CDR3 spans 15 residues. The J segment lost 8 bases and the V segment lost 0 bases, leaving 9 bases of the junction unmatched.

This clonotype was found many times. The CDR3 reads CASSERGGHQPQHF. The CDR3 nucleotides read TGTGCCAGCAGTGAACGGGGAGGCCATCAGCCCCAGCATTTT. The chain has TRBV2 and TRBJ1-5, with D hard to call. The germline V gene has CDR1 SNHLY and CDR2 FYNNEI. Between the trimmed V and J ends, which lost 2 bases and 5 bases, there was a span of 10 bases. CDR3 length: 14 residues.

The chain employs TRBV2 and TRBJ2-2; 8 bases line up with TRBD2. This CDR3 has 17 residues. V shed 1 base, J shed 2 bases, and the junction held 6 bases outside the gene matches. Germline V CDR1 and CDR2: SNHLY, FYNNEI. The CDR3 here is CASSEVVSGANTGELFF. CDR3 DNA: TGTGCCAGCAGTGAAGTGGTTAGCGGGGCAAACACCGGGGAGCTGTTTTTT.

The sample holds many counts of this clonotype. This rearrangement joins TRBV7-6 to TRBJ2-2; either TRBD1 or TRBD2 may supply D (6 bases each). CDR3 length: 15 amino acids. V lost 1 base and J lost 7, with 13 bases in between. The germline CDR1 and CDR2 sequences are SGHVS and FNYEAQ. This CDR3 is CASSLGSGAVGELFF. As DNA, the CDR3 is TGTGCCAGCAGCTTAGGTTCGGGGGCCGTCGGGGAGCTGTTTTTT.

The chain is built from TRBV10-3 and TRBJ2-7; 9 nucleotides line up with TRBD1. Germline CDR1 reads ENHRY; CDR2 reads SYGVKD. V dropped 9 bases and J dropped 3; count of bases not matched to a gene: 6. The CDR3 is made up of 13 amino acids. This CDR3 reads CAIWDRASYEQYF. CDR3 DNA sequence: TGTGCCATTTGGGACAGGGCCAGCTACGAGCAGTACTTC.

V is TRBV20-1 and J is TRBJ2-2, with 9 bases aligning to TRBD1. The CDR3 is 13 residues long. Germline V gene lookup returns CDR1 DFQATT and CDR2 SNEGSKA (reference sequence). Trimming cost V 4 bases and J 8 bases; bases outside gene matches: 5. CDR3 region: CSANKQGAGELFF. Here the CDR3 DNA reads TGCAGTGCTAATAAACAGGGGGCTGGGGAGCTGTTTTTT.

The rearrangement links TRBV12-3 or TRBV12-4 to TRBJ1-3; no reliable D call. V was clipped by 7 bases and J by 0 bases, with 13 bases between them. The CDR3 totals 15 residues. The CDR3 nucleotides read TGTGCCAGCACTACGGACGCTTACTCTGGAAACACCATATATTTT. Protein sequence: CASTTDAYSGNTIYF.

The chain recombines TRBV10-3 with TRBJ2-3; 13 bases map to TRBD2. This CDR3 region has 16 residues. J gave up 3 bases and V 4 bases, and 4 bases lay outside the gene matches. Looked up from germline, CDR1 is ENHRY and CDR2 is SYGVKD. DNA of the CDR3: TGTGCCATCAGTGCCGGGACTAGCGGGGCTACAGATACGCAGTATTTT. The encoded protein is CAISAGTSGATDTQYF.

In this sample, this clonotype turned up many times. This chain uses TRBV6-2 or TRBV6-3 with TRBJ2-7, with 10 positions matching TRBD2. V was pared by 2 bases and J by 3 bases, with 4 bases of the junction left unmatched. CDR1 and CDR2 from the germline V gene are MNHEY and SVGEGT. The CDR3 has 15 residues. The CDR3 DNA reads as TGTGCCAGCAGTTACGGTCTAGCGGGGGTCTACGAGCAGTACTTC. Protein: CASSYGLAGVYEQYF.

This clonotype was observed at least ten times. V and J are TRBV20-1 and TRBJ2-1, with D possibly matching TRBD2 (6 bases). This CDR3 is 14 amino acids long. Germline CDR1 and CDR2: DFQATT and SNEGSKA (reference sequence). The V end lost 3 bases, the J end lost 1 base, and 10 bases lay between the germline ends. The CDR3 region has the DNA TGCAGTGCTAGTCGTAGCGGATCCTACAATGAGCAGTTCTTC. It codes for CSASRSGSYNEQFF.

This clonotype was counted between two and nine times. This sequence joins TRBV7-3 and TRBJ1-2; D ambiguous. The germline V gene encodes CDR1 SGHTA and CDR2 FQGTGA. Trimming left V 1 base short and J 4 bases short, with 4 bases between. The CDR3 sequence is 12 residues long. The CDR3 region has the DNA TGTGCCAGCAGCTTAAATCTCTATGGCTACACCTTC. Translation gives CASSLNLYGYTF.

CDR3 amino acids: CASSLSGGTYEQYF. The CDR3 bases are TGCGCCAGCAGCTTGTCTGGGGGGACCTACGAGCAGTACTTC. This chain links TRBV5-1 with TRBJ2-7; weak D call: TRBD2 (6 bases). V was clipped by 1 base and J by 2 bases, with 10 bases between them. CDR1 SGHRS and CDR2 YFSETQ come from the germline V gene. The CDR3 runs 14 residues.

The chain's CDR3 is CASSPGTGGYYGYTF. The CDR3 DNA follows: TGTGCCAGCAGCCCTGGGACAGGGGGATACTATGGCTACACCTTC. V and J are TRBV12-3 or TRBV12-4 and TRBJ1-2; 11 bases are a match to TRBD1. V shed 6 bases, J shed 3 bases, and the junction held 6 bases outside the gene matches. CDR3 length: 15 amino acids.

There are a few counts of this clonotype. The rearrangement links TRBV20-1 to TRBJ2-1, with D perhaps TRBD2 (6 bases). Germline CDR1 reads DFQATT; CDR2 reads SNEGSKA (reference sequence). V was shortened by 7 bases and J by 6 bases, with 13 bases between the two germline ends. The CDR3 loop spans 12 amino acids. Written as DNA, the CDR3 is TGCAGTGGGAGGGGACCATTCAATGAGCAGTTCTTC. Translating gives CSGRGPFNEQFF.

This clonotype was picked up a small number of times. The CDR3, as DNA: TGTGCCAGCAGGGAGGAGACAGATACGCAGTATTTT. Protein: CASREETDTQYF. The gene calls are TRBV7-2 and TRBJ2-3; weak D call: TRBD2 (5 bases). The CDR3 contains 12 residues. Germline V gene lookup returns CDR1 SGHTA and CDR2 FQGNSA. V was clipped by 6 bases and J by 3 bases, with 7 bases between them.

The chain joins TRBV15 to TRBJ1-1; TRBD1 might be the D (5 bases). From germline, CDR1 is LNHNV and CDR2 YYDKDF (reference sequence). V was shortened by 0 bases and J by 3 bases, with 23 bases between the two germline ends. The CDR3 extends over 19 amino acids. The CDR3 sequence: CATSRDSRQGLVRDTEAFF. The CDR3 DNA sequence: TGTGCCACCAGCAGAGATAGTCGCCAGGGCTTGGTAAGAGACACTGAAGCTTTCTTT.

At least ten counts were recorded for this clonotype. The V and J genes are TRBV11-2 and TRBJ1-1; no clear D gene. The V gene's germline CDR1 is SGHAT and CDR2 FQNNGV. The CDR3 is 14 amino acids. V dropped 0 bases and J dropped 8 bases, with 13 bases sitting between them. DNA of the CDR3: TGTGCCAGCAGCTTAGATTACCGGGGAGTGGAAGCTTTCTTT. This translates into CASSLDYRGVEAFF.

There are many counts of this clonotype. This chain links TRBV10-3 with TRBJ2-1, with TRBD1 identical over 7 bases. The germline V gene encodes CDR1 ENHRY and CDR2 SYGVKD. This CDR3 spans 14 amino acids. V shed 6 bases, J shed 1 base, and the junction held 3 bases outside the gene matches. The CDR3 region is CAISPGQSYNEQFF. The CDR3 DNA reads TGTGCCATCAGCCCGGGACAGTCCTACAATGAGCAGTTCTTC.

This clonotype was found a few times. This chain uses TRBV12-3 or TRBV12-4 with TRBJ2-5; 7 nucleotides align to TRBD2. The junction had 4 bases not matched to a gene; V was cut back by 4 bases and J by 5 bases. The CDR3 loop spans 13 amino acids. The CDR3 DNA reads TGTGCCAGCAGTTACAGCGGGGTTGAGACCCAGTACTTC. Translation gives CASSYSGVETQYF.

V and J are TRBV4-3 and TRBJ2-4; D ambiguous. V lost 0 bases to trimming and J lost 0 bases, with 9 bases between them. Germline CDR1 is LGHNA and CDR2 is YSLEER. The CDR3 has 16 residues. CDR3 sequence (DNA): TGCGCCAGCAGCCAAGAACCCGGCGGAGCCAAAAACATTCAGTACTTC. Residues: CASSQEPGGAKNIQYF.

This clonotype has ten or more counts. The chain joins TRBV7-6 to TRBJ1-2; perhaps TRBD1 as D (5 bases). From germline, CDR1 is SGHVS and CDR2 FNYEAQ. The V end was cut by 5 bases, the J end by 8 bases, with 18 bases between. The CDR3 sequence is 14 residues long. In DNA form, the CDR3 reads TGTGCCAGCAGCCCTGGGACGGACTATGGCGGCTACACCTTC. Its translation: CASSPGTDYGGYTF.

This rearrangement joins TRBV20-1 to TRBJ2-3, with 8 bases that match TRBD2. Germline V lookup: CDR1 DFQATT, CDR2 SNEGSKA (reference sequence). The V gene end was trimmed by 3 bases and the J gene end by 6 bases; junction bases not matched to a gene: 14. This CDR3 is built from 16 residues. The CDR3 nucleotides read TGCAGTGCTAGTTTTCCTGGGACTAGTGCTTCGGATACGCAGTATTTT. Translating it yields CSASFPGTSASDTQYF.

This clonotype showed up just a few times. This rearrangement joins TRBV7-2 to TRBJ2-3; D uncertain. The CDR3 runs 12 residues. Germline values: CDR1 SGHTA, CDR2 FQGNSA. V lost 1 base, J lost 4 bases, and 3 bases lay in between. The CDR3 sequence is CASSLEADTQYF. CDR3 sequence (DNA): TGTGCCAGCAGCTTAGAAGCAGATACGCAGTATTTT.

For the CDR3, the DNA is TGTGCCAGCTCACCAGATACGCAGTATTTT. Residues: CASSPDTQYF. V is TRBV18 and J is TRBJ2-3, with unresolved D. The CDR3 has 10 residues. Per germline, CDR1 KGHSH and CDR2 LQKENI. V was cut by 2 bases and J by 6 bases, with 0 bases left in between.

This clonotype was found many times. The chain has TRBV7-8 and TRBJ2-7, with D possibly being TRBD1 (7 bases). Trimming cost V 1 base and J 7 bases, with 14 bases left between them. The germline V gene has CDR1 SGHVS and CDR2 FQNEAQ. This CDR3 comprises 14 residues. The CDR3 nucleotides are TGTGCCAGCAGCTTAGGGCAGGGGGGCTCAGAGCAGTACTTC. Protein sequence: CASSLGQGGSEQYF.

This clonotype was counted a few times. V usage is TRBV7-9 and J usage is TRBJ1-3; D call uncertain. Between the trimmed V and J ends, which lost 1 base and 0 bases, there was a span of 10 bases. Germline loops: CDR1 SEHNR, CDR2 FQNEAQ (reference sequence). The CDR3 contains 16 residues. The DNA for the CDR3 is TGTGCCAGCAGCTTAGGGGAGGTGGTCTCTGGAAACACCATATATTTT. Translated: CASSLGEVVSGNTIYF.